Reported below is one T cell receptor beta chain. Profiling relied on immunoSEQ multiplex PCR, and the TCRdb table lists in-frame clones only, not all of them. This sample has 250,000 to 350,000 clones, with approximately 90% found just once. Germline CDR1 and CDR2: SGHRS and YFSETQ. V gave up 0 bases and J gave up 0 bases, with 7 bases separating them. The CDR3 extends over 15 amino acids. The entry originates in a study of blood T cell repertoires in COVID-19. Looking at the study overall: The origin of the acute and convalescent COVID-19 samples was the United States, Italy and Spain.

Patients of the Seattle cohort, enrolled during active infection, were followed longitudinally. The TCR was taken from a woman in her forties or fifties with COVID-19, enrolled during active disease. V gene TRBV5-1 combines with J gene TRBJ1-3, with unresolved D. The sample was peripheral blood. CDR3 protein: CASSLEWLSGNTIYF. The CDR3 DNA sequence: TGCGCCAGCAGCTTGGAGTGGCTCTCTGGAAACACCATATATTTT.